The 18 T cell receptor beta chains presented below share a single source sample, sequenced in a study of T cells in Graves' hyperthyroidism and ophthalmopathy. RNA transcripts gave rise to amplified TCR beta CDR3 regions. The TCR CDR3 was amplified in a first-round RT-PCR using the HTBI primer set. TCRdb independently ran MiXCR on the multiplex PCR reads; one entry per CDR3 protein. The sample has hundreds of thousands of distinct CDR3 sequences, roughly 32% seen once. The material sequenced was blood. The receptors originated from a woman between 40 and 50 years old with Graves' hyperthyroidism.

This clonotype was seen more than once but under ten times. The chain uses TRBV20-1 and TRBJ1-5; D is undetermined. CDR3 size: 14 residues. The germline V gene has CDR1 DFQATT and CDR2 SNEGSKA (reference sequence). V lost 1 base, J lost 0 bases, and 7 bases lay in between. The CDR3 region has the DNA TGCAGTGCTAGAGTCCTTTATAGCAATCAGCCCCAGCATTTT. Amino acid sequence: CSARVLYSNQPQHF.

The V and J genes are TRBV2 and TRBJ2-5; 7 bases fit TRBD1. This CDR3 contains 12 residues. The V and J ends lost 9 bases and 4 bases, in that order; junction bases with no gene match: 5. Per the germline V gene, CDR1 is SNHLY and CDR2 is FYNNEI. CDR3 nucleotides: TGTGCCAGTTCGACAGGGTCAGAGACCCAGTACTTC. Its translation is CASSTGSETQYF.

The V call is TRBV7-8, the J call TRBJ2-5; D possibly corresponds to TRBD1 (5 bases). Trimming cost V 4 bases and J 3 bases, with 12 bases left between them. From germline, CDR1 is SGHVS and CDR2 FQNEAQ. The CDR3 spans 14 residues. CDR3 sequence reads: CASSSGNTEETQYF. Written as DNA, the CDR3 is TGTGCCAGCAGCTCAGGGAATACGGAAGAGACCCAGTACTTC.

The chain combines TRBV14 with TRBJ1-1; weak D call: TRBD1 (6 bases). Per the germline V gene, CDR1 is SGHDN and CDR2 is FVKESK. Trimming shortened V by 6 bases and J by 1 base, and 12 bases separated the two germline ends. This CDR3 has 14 amino acids. This CDR3 reads CASRQQGQNTEAFF. As DNA, the CDR3 is TGTGCCAGCAGACAACAGGGACAGAACACTGAAGCTTTCTTT.

V and J are TRBV6-1 and TRBJ2-5; D is possibly TRBD1 (6 bases). In germline, CDR1 is MNHNS, CDR2 SASEGT. Trimming took off 11 bases at V and 5 bases at J, with 18 bases between the two ends. The CDR3 is 13 residues long. CDR3 in amino acids: CAGRQGIEETQYF. DNA of the CDR3: TGTGCCGGACGTCAGGGGATTGAGGAGACCCAGTACTTC.

This clonotype appeared a single time. The rearrangement links TRBV7-8 to TRBJ2-7; D is possibly TRBD1 or TRBD2 (6 bases each). Germline V gene data show CDR1 as SGHVS and CDR2 as FQNEAQ. The germline V and J ends were trimmed by 6 bases and 6 bases, with 21 bases remaining between them. The CDR3 is made up of 15 amino acids. As DNA, the CDR3 is TGTGCCAGCAGTTACCACCTCCCGGGGGCCCCCGAGCAGTACTTC. Amino acid sequence: CASSYHLPGAPEQYF.

This clonotype was observed many times. V gene TRBV10-1 combines with J gene TRBJ1-1, with D maybe TRBD1 (5 bases). V shed 4 bases and J shed 3 bases, with 6 bases lying between them. The CDR3 is 12 amino acids. CDR1 WNHNN and CDR2 SYGVQD come from the germline V gene (reference sequence). The CDR3 loop reads CASSGQYTEAFF. Here the CDR3 DNA reads TGCGCCAGCAGTGGACAGTACACTGAAGCTTTCTTT.

This clonotype was counted ten times or more. The chain is built from TRBV4-2 and TRBJ1-1; D not certain. The V end lost 3 bases, the J end lost 3 bases, and 8 bases lay between the germline ends. CDR3 length equals 13 residues. Germline assignment: CDR1 LGHNA and CDR2 YNFKEQ. CDR3 DNA: TGTGCCAGCAGCCATCCTTTCGACACTGAAGCTTTCTTT. Translating gives CASSHPFDTEAFF.

The chain carries TRBV19 and TRBJ1-3; D unclear. CDR1 and CDR2 from the germline V gene are LNHDA and SQIVND (reference sequence). There are 19 residues in the CDR3. V lost 0 bases and J 2 bases, leaving 20 bases between the germline ends. In nucleotides, the CDR3 is TGTGCCAGTAGTATAGATGACGTGGCAGCAAGTCGACCTGGAAACACCATATATTTT. As protein: CASSIDDVAASRPGNTIYF.

This chain joins TRBV6-5 and TRBJ1-2; 10 bases line up with TRBD1. Losses at the gene ends were 7 bases for V and 8 bases for J; bases not matched to a gene: 13. This CDR3 comprises 15 residues. The V gene's germline CDR1 is MNHEY and CDR2 SVGAGI. The CDR3 DNA is TGTGCCAGCACCAAAGGCTGGGACAGGGGATGGGGCTACACCTTC. It codes for CASTKGWDRGWGYTF.

This clonotype occurred many times. The DNA for the CDR3 is TGCAGCGGCGTTGAGGACCAGAACACTGAAGCTTTCTTT. This gives the protein CSGVEDQNTEAFF. The chain combines TRBV29-1 with TRBJ1-1; D is undetermined. The CDR3 contains 13 residues. V lost 7 bases, J lost 1 base, and 13 bases lay in between. Germline assignment: CDR1 SQVTM and CDR2 ANQGSEA. The variable domain in full, with the rest retrieved from reference TRBV29-1 and TRBJ1-1, is SAVISQKPSRDICQRGTSLTIQCQVDSQVTMMFWYRQQPGQSLTLIATANQGSEATYESGFVIDKFPISRPNLTFSTLTVSNMSPEDSSIYLCSGVEDQNTEAFFGQGTRLTVV.

Turning to this clonotype: A much larger clonotype is one base distant, so this may be a read error. The V gene is TRBV4-1, the J gene TRBJ1-2; D might be TRBD1 (5 bases). Germline V lookup: CDR1 MGHRA, CDR2 YSYEKL. The CDR3 has 14 residues. The germline V and J ends were trimmed by 1 base and 5 bases, with 11 bases remaining between them. DNA for the CDR3: TGCGCCAGCAGCCAAGCACAGGACGGATATGGCTACACCTTC. Protein: CASSQAQDGYGYTF.

In this sample, this clonotype turned up a few times. This chain links TRBV3-1 with TRBJ1-1, with D perhaps matching TRBD1 (5 bases). The CDR3 length is 14 residues. Germline V lookup: CDR1 LGHDT, CDR2 YNNKEL (reference sequence). V was cut by 3 bases and J by 0 bases, with 8 bases left in between. The CDR3 loop reads CASSQGEMNTEAFF. CDR3 coding DNA: TGTGCCAGCAGCCAGGGGGAGATGAACACTGAAGCTTTCTTT.

This clonotype was counted ten times or more. The chain combines TRBV20-1 with TRBJ2-5; 13 bases match TRBD2. This CDR3 has 15 amino acids. Trimming cost V 6 bases and J 5 bases; bases outside gene matches: 9. Germline loops: CDR1 DFQATT, CDR2 SNEGSKA (reference sequence). The CDR3 sequence: CSAATSGRLGETQYF. The CDR3 region has the DNA TGCAGTGCAGCGACTAGCGGGAGGCTTGGTGAGACCCAGTACTTC.

This clonotype was counted a few times. The chain employs TRBV11-3 and TRBJ1-6; 7 nucleotides align to TRBD1. The CDR3 is made up of 16 amino acids. The germline V gene encodes CDR1 SGHNT and CDR2 YENEEA. J gave up 4 bases and V 5 bases, and 8 bases lay outside the gene matches. The CDR3 nucleotides read TGTGCCAGCAGCCTCCGGGACAGATTTTATAATTCACCCCTCCACTTT. Its translation: CASSLRDRFYNSPLHF.

The chain joins TRBV2 to TRBJ1-2; D ambiguous. Trimming left V 5 bases short and J 4 bases short, with 17 bases between. This CDR3 has 15 amino acids. Germline-derived CDR1 and CDR2 are SNHLY and FYNNEI. CDR3 amino acids: CASSLYIGGIYGYTF. The DNA of the CDR3 is TGTGCCAGCAGTTTATATATCGGCGGCATCTATGGCTACACCTTC.

There are many counts of this clonotype. The J gene is TRBJ2-7, the V gene TRBV7-9; a weak D match, TRBD1 (7 bases). Trimming stripped 1 base from V and 5 bases from J, with 15 bases between. Germline V CDR1 and CDR2: SEHNR, FQNEAQ (reference sequence). CDR3 length equals 15 residues. The CDR3 loop reads CASSLEPGGSDEQYF. For the CDR3, the DNA is TGTGCCAGCAGCTTAGAACCAGGGGGGAGCGACGAGCAGTACTTC.

At least ten counts were recorded for this clonotype. The chain carries TRBV6-5 and TRBJ1-5, with a possible D match to TRBD1 (6 bases). Germline V gene sequence: CDR1 MNHEY, CDR2 SVGAGI. The V end lost 6 bases, the J end lost 5 bases, and 11 bases lay between the germline ends. There are 13 residues in the CDR3. DNA for the CDR3: TGTGCCAGCAGGGACAGACCGGATCAGCCCCAGCATTTT. This translates into CASRDRPDQPQHF.